The rows below give T cell receptor beta chains drawn from one sample of a study of T-cell reconstitution after alpha-beta-depleted transplantation in children. One entry per CDR3 protein, called by TCRdb with MiXCR from the PCR reads. The table has more than 500,000 distinct CDR3 sequences, roughly 11% seen once; the top ten hold around 15%. The sequences come from PBMCs, mostly from graft donor cells, collected 180 days after TCRalphabeta/CD19-depleted stem cell transplant. Receptor source: a female patient aged 2-15 years who had a stem cell transplant for aplastic anemia, so the T cells may come from the graft donor. The CDR3 runs from the conserved cysteine through the conserved F or W. A D gene is named only where the DNA matches it firmly. Expanded clones get a size class; other rows say once, few or many, or leave the size out.

d_call: -; clone_size: many; v_call: TRBV29-1; j_call: TRBJ2-3; cdr3_nt: TGCAGCTGTGAAGGGGCAGAGGTTAGCACAGATACGCAGTATTTT; cdr3_aa: CSCEGAEVSTDTQYF
d_call: -; clone_size: few; v_call: TRBV12-3/TRBV12-4; j_call: TRBJ1-5; cdr3_nt: TGTGCCAGCAGGGTCCGGTCATCTAGCAATCAGCCCCAGCATTTT; cdr3_aa: CASRVRSSSNQPQHF
d_call: -; clone_size: few; v_call: TRBV6-1; j_call: TRBJ1-5; cdr3_nt: TGTGCCAGCAGTGTAGAAGAGAGTGGTGTCTACTGGTATAGCAATCAGCCCCAGCATTTT; cdr3_aa: CASSVEESGVYWYSNQPQHF
d_call: -; clone_size: -; v_call: TRBV5-1; j_call: TRBJ1-1; cdr3_nt: TGCGCCAGCAGCGAACAGGGAGGTTGGGCTGAAGCTTTCTTT; cdr3_aa: CASSEQGGWAEAFF
d_call: -; clone_size: few; v_call: TRBV3-1; j_call: TRBJ2-5; cdr3_nt: TGTGCCAGCAGCCAAGAAAGTCCCTTTGAAACAGGGTTCAGGAGAGAGACCCAGTACTTC; cdr3_aa: CASSQESPFETGFRRETQYF
d_call: TRBD2; clone_size: once; v_call: TRBV6-5; j_call: TRBJ2-1; cdr3_nt: TGTGCCAGCAGTTACTCGGGACTAGCGGGAGGGCCTAACAATGAGCAGTTCTTC; cdr3_aa: CASSYSGLAGGPNNEQFF
d_call: -; clone_size: many; v_call: TRBV4-2; j_call: TRBJ2-7; cdr3_nt: TGTGCCAGCAGCCTGGACGGGGGCCTTTCCTACGAGCAGTACTTC; cdr3_aa: CASSLDGGLSYEQYF
d_call: TRBD1; clone_size: -; v_call: TRBV9; j_call: TRBJ1-2; cdr3_nt: TGTGCCAGCAGCCCCCGGGACAGGGTTCCAGACTATGGCTACACCTTC; cdr3_aa: CASSPRDRVPDYGYTF
d_call: -; clone_size: -; v_call: TRBV6-2/TRBV6-3; j_call: TRBJ1-5; cdr3_nt: TGTGCCAGCAGTCCGGGGGGGATGAATCAGCCCCAGCATTTT; cdr3_aa: CASSPGGMNQPQHF
d_call: TRBD1; clone_size: many; v_call: TRBV29-1; j_call: TRBJ2-3; cdr3_nt: TGCAGCACTGGACAGGGGCCGACATTGGTGTTCCGCACAGATACGCAGTATTTT; cdr3_aa: CSTGQGPTLVFRTDTQYF
d_call: -; clone_size: many; v_call: TRBV4-3; j_call: TRBJ2-1; cdr3_nt: TGCGCCAGCAGCTGGGGGATTGGCGAGCAGTTCTTC; cdr3_aa: CASSWGIGEQFF
d_call: -; clone_size: -; v_call: TRBV7-2; j_call: TRBJ2-5; cdr3_nt: TGTGCCAGCAGCCGGACAAGAGAGACCCAGTACTTC; cdr3_aa: CASSRTRETQYF
d_call: TRBD1; clone_size: few; v_call: TRBV29-1; j_call: TRBJ2-1; cdr3_nt: TGCAGCGTTGTGACAGGGGTTAGTGAGCAGTTCTTC; cdr3_aa: CSVVTGVSEQFF
d_call: TRBD2; clone_size: few; v_call: TRBV28; j_call: TRBJ2-3; cdr3_nt: TGTGCCAGCAGTGGAACAGGACTAGCCACAGATACGCAGTATTTT; cdr3_aa: CASSGTGLATDTQYF
d_call: -; clone_size: -; v_call: TRBV7-9; j_call: TRBJ1-4; cdr3_nt: TGTGCCAGCAGCTTGTCGGTAGGGTTTGGCGAAAAACTGTTTTTT; cdr3_aa: CASSLSVGFGEKLFF
d_call: TRBD1; clone_size: few; v_call: TRBV5-6; j_call: TRBJ1-1; cdr3_nt: TGTGCCAGCAGCCCTACCGGACAGGGGGGAACTGAAGCTTTCTTT; cdr3_aa: CASSPTGQGGTEAFF
d_call: TRBD2; clone_size: many; v_call: TRBV4-3; j_call: TRBJ2-3; cdr3_nt: TGCGCCAGCAGCCAAGATGGAGTAGCGGGAGGGCCGACAGATACGCAGTATTTT; cdr3_aa: CASSQDGVAGGPTDTQYF
d_call: TRBD2; clone_size: many; v_call: TRBV20-1; j_call: TRBJ2-3; cdr3_nt: TGCAGTGCTCTCGGGACTAGCGGACCCACAGATACGCAGTATTTT; cdr3_aa: CSALGTSGPTDTQYF
d_call: -; clone_size: -; v_call: TRBV4-3; j_call: TRBJ1-4; cdr3_nt: TGCGCCAGCAGCCAAGCAAATCGGGGTCCTAATGAAAAACTGTTTTTT; cdr3_aa: CASSQANRGPNEKLFF
d_call: TRBD1; clone_size: few; v_call: TRBV4-3; j_call: TRBJ1-5; cdr3_nt: TGCGCCAGCAGCCAAGATAGGGGGCTCTGGAATCAGCCCCAGCATTTT; cdr3_aa: CASSQDRGLWNQPQHF
d_call: TRBD1; clone_size: few; v_call: TRBV28; j_call: TRBJ2-2; cdr3_nt: TGTGCCATTATACTGGGGACAGACAACACCGGGGAGCTGTTTTTT; cdr3_aa: CAIILGTDNTGELFF
d_call: TRBD1; clone_size: -; v_call: TRBV11-2; j_call: TRBJ2-3; cdr3_nt: TGTGCCAGCAGCTCGGTGTGGGACAGGGATTCAGATACGCAGTATTTT; cdr3_aa: CASSSVWDRDSDTQYF
d_call: -; clone_size: few; v_call: TRBV7-8; j_call: TRBJ2-5; cdr3_nt: TGTGCCAGCAGCTTAGTGGTTTCCGGGGAGACCCAGTACTTC; cdr3_aa: CASSLVVSGETQYF
d_call: -; clone_size: few; v_call: TRBV5-5; j_call: TRBJ1-4; cdr3_nt: TGTGCCACTCAGGAGTTAGTGACTAATGAAAAACTGTTTTTT; cdr3_aa: CATQELVTNEKLFF
d_call: -; clone_size: -; v_call: TRBV28; j_call: TRBJ2-7; cdr3_nt: TGTGCCAGCAGATCTGTACCGGGACCGATTGATTACGAGCAGTACTTC; cdr3_aa: CASRSVPGPIDYEQYF
d_call: -; clone_size: -; v_call: TRBV20-1; j_call: TRBJ2-1; cdr3_nt: TGCAGTGCTAGGGATAGGGCCGGGAACGAGCAGTTCTTC; cdr3_aa: CSARDRAGNEQFF
d_call: TRBD1; clone_size: -; v_call: TRBV12-3/TRBV12-4; j_call: TRBJ1-1; cdr3_nt: TGTGCCAGCAGTTACGGGACAGGGAACTTTGGGACTGAAGCTTTCTTT; cdr3_aa: CASSYGTGNFGTEAFF
d_call: -; clone_size: -; v_call: TRBV1; j_call: TRBJ1-3; cdr3_nt: TGCACCAGCAGCCAAGATACAGGGTGCTCTGGAAACACCATATATTTT; cdr3_aa: CTSSQDTGCSGNTIYF
d_call: -; clone_size: many; v_call: TRBV5-1; j_call: TRBJ2-6; cdr3_nt: TGCGCCAGCAGCTTGAGCAGGGCGGGGGCCAACGTCCTGACTTTC; cdr3_aa: CASSLSRAGANVLTF
d_call: TRBD1; clone_size: -; v_call: TRBV15; j_call: TRBJ2-1; cdr3_nt: TGTGCCACCAGCGGCTTCCCCCCGGACAGGGCCGATGAGCAGTTCTTC; cdr3_aa: CATSGFPPDRADEQFF
d_call: -; clone_size: many; v_call: TRBV12-3/TRBV12-4; j_call: TRBJ1-2; cdr3_nt: TGTGCCAGCAGTTTAGGGATCCTCTATGGCTACACCTTC; cdr3_aa: CASSLGILYGYTF